This T cell receptor (beta chain) was observed in a study of blood T cells in healthy people across ages (dated by TCRdb to about 2015). Looking at the study overall: In model experiments, roughly one uniquely barcoded TCR beta cDNA molecule per two T cells was captured by template switching. The study measured age-related changes in TCR beta repertoire diversity using deep sequencing normalized with unique cDNA molecular identifiers. Two additional independent replicas of 1 million unique cDNA reads from the same blood draw were analyzed for two donors (one aged 18 to 29 and one aged 80 or older). The donors were divided into four age groups: young (average around 16 years), middle-aged (approximately 39), aged (around 59) and long-lived (82). To avoid experimental bias, donors of different ages were randomly spread across the sequencing lanes. The full study reports these points: The percentage of naive T cells measured by flow cytometry correlated strongly with observed TCR beta diversity. Because donor CMV infection status was unknown, age-related changes in expanded clonotypes were potentially confounded. Estimates of total diversity based on one million sequenced T cells were considered lower bounds and underestimates. Compared with the aged group, the long-lived group had more naive CD4+ T cells, fewer expanded clones and increased TCR diversity, suggesting age selection. Bulk unsorted PBMC profiling prevented conclusive comparison of naive and antigen-experienced compartments. As age increased, observed TCR beta diversity per million T cells dropped in a roughly linear way, and a significant reduction was already evident by age roughly 36.

Library preparation used 5' RACE. TCRdb names Illumina HiSeq 2500 as the instrument used. A second PCR of about 6 to 11 cycles was performed with a sample-barcoded 5' primer and a J-beta primer mix. A unique molecular identifier was introduced onto each TCR beta cDNA molecule by a template-switch 5' adaptor carrying 12 random nucleotides. Each sample yielded at least 3 million CDR3-containing paired-end reads. All of the RNA was converted into first-strand cDNA using the Mint cDNA synthesis kit, with a TRBC-specific oligonucleotide serving as the primer. All cDNA was treated with uracil-DNA glycosylase and then went through a first 18-cycle PCR with the universal primers M1SS and BC2_uni_R. The authors' pipeline ran thus. For normalization, 1 million high-quality reads, each with a distinct molecular identifier, were randomly selected from each sample. Reads with shared molecular identifiers were discarded instead of being binned into consensus sequences. CDR3 identification, clonotype clustering and error correction used MiTCR with a Q25 quality threshold and the strictest error-elimination algorithm. A nonparametric unseen species model with Euler transformation was used to estimate a lower bound on total TCR beta diversity. In TCRdb, the public reads were trimmed at Q25 with fastp and aligned with MiXCR, with productive beta chains retained. Every distinct CDR3 protein forms one entry, paired with its most common genes and DNA. TCRdb's processing, not the authors', yielded these V and J calls. Counted in this sample were hundreds of thousands of distinct CDR3 sequences; roughly 48% of them appeared once. The ten largest clones take up about an eighth of the sample.

The CDR3 measures 14 amino acids from cysteine to phenylalanine. The DNA shown is the 42-base CDR3, in frame from base 1. CDR1 and CDR2, looked up from the germline V gene (reference sequence), are SEHNR and FQNEAQ. At the junction V is shortened by 7 bases and J by 5 bases; bases outside the gene matches: 6. The 39 donors, aged 6 to 90 years, were systemically healthy Caucasian individuals from Russia. Approximately 11 milliliters of peripheral blood were drawn from each donor into EDTA-treated Vacutainer tubes. Ficoll-Paque density-gradient centrifugation was used to isolate PBMCs, with at least 7 million per sample. Total RNA, at least 5.5 micrograms per sample, was extracted from PBMCs with Trizol reagent. Naive CD45RAhigh/CD27high T cell percentages were measured by flow cytometry on a PBMC aliquot from every donor. A few counts support this clonotype. This clone's antigen is unknown. It has no much larger one-base neighbor in the sample; base qualities were not kept.

Source material: blood. Rearrangement joined TRBV7-9 to TRBJ1-4, with 8 middle bases fitting TRBD1. The sequence came from a man younger than 40 in good health. The CDR3 has the sequence CASTMTGENEKLFF. The DNA reads TGTGCCAGCACCATGACAGGGGAAAATGAAAAACTGTTTTTT. The CDR3, completed at both ends by the reference TRBV7-9 and TRBJ1-4 genes, gives the full variable domain DTGVSQNPRHKITKRGQNVTFRCDPISEHNRLYWYRQTLGQGPEFLTYFQNEAQLEKSRLLSDRFSAERPKGSFSTLEIQRTEQGDSAMYLCASTMTGENEKLFFGSGTQLSVL.